Shown below are 5 T cell receptor beta chains from a single sample sequenced in a study of T cells in Graves' hyperthyroidism and ophthalmopathy. Researchers amplified the TCR beta CDR3 regions from RNA transcripts. RT-PCR in the first round (using the HTBI primer set) targeted the TCR CDR3. TCRdb independently ran MiXCR on the multiplex PCR reads; one entry per CDR3 protein. The sample has about 320,000 distinct CDR3 sequences; 16% are singletons. The sample was blood. The receptors stem from a man aged 25-45 years with Graves' hyperthyroidism.

In its sample, this clonotype was seen a few times. It may be a read error: a sequence one base away is much more abundant. The V and J genes are TRBV24-1 and TRBJ2-5; 9 nucleotides align to TRBD1. This CDR3 is built from 16 residues. The germline V gene encodes CDR1 KGHDR and CDR2 SFDVKD. Germline trimming cut 3 bases from V and 5 bases from J; bases unmatched to any gene: 9. CDR3 nucleotide sequence: TGTGCCACCAGTGATACGGAACAGGGGGCGTGGGAGACCCAGTACTTC. Amino acid sequence: CATSDTEQGAWETQYF.

This clonotype was seen once. The CDR3 loop is CASSFGNRYTGELFF. The CDR3 DNA sequence: TGTGCCAGCAGCTTTGGGAACCGTTACACCGGGGAGCTGTTTTTT. The chain couples TRBV11-2 to TRBJ2-2; D call uncertain. CDR1 is SGHAT, CDR2 FQNNGV, per germline. V was clipped by 3 bases and J by 3 bases, with 11 bases between them. The CDR3 runs 15 residues.

This clonotype was recorded at least ten times. The chain joins TRBV29-1 to TRBJ1-1; possibly TRBD1 for D (5 bases). CDR1 is SQVTM and CDR2 is ANQGSEA in the germline V gene. The V end was cut by 6 bases, the J end by 4 bases, with 18 bases between. This CDR3 contains 14 residues. Here the CDR3 DNA reads TGCAGCGTGATAACGGGGCCGCGGGGCACTGAAGCTTTCTTT. Amino acids: CSVITGPRGTEAFF.

This clonotype was counted a single time. V gene TRBV12-3 or TRBV12-4 combines with J gene TRBJ2-1, with 8 bases aligning to TRBD1. This CDR3 is built from 14 residues. J was trimmed by 6 bases and V by 1 base; bases with no gene match: 2. CDR3 residues: CASSLGTGLNEQFF. The CDR3 DNA sequence: TGTGCCAGCAGTTTAGGGACAGGGCTCAATGAGCAGTTCTTC.

This clonotype was detected many times. The chain employs TRBV27 and TRBJ1-1; 11 bases are shared with TRBD1. J was trimmed by 5 bases and V by 2 bases; bases with no gene match: 13. This CDR3 contains 18 residues. CDR1 and CDR2 from the germline V gene are MNHEY and SMNVEV (reference sequence). The CDR3 spells CASSLPLPGQGERTEAFF. The CDR3 nucleotides read TGTGCCAGCAGTTTACCCCTCCCGGGACAGGGGGAAAGGACTGAAGCTTTCTTT.